This T cell receptor (beta chain) was captured by sequencing in a study of blood T cell repertoires in COVID-19. Study summary: There were acute and convalescent COVID-19 samples, and they came from the United States, Italy and Spain. In each case, the material was cDNA or gDNA derived from T cells, B-cell-depleted T cells, or PBMCs.

Original handling: Estimates of nucleated cell counts were drawn from the amplification of reference gene primers. Produced via immunoSEQ multiplex PCR; TCRdb's table is partial and in-frame only. V and J calls and clone size come straight from that table; D and trimming were deduced from the DNA. The table has approximately 120,000 clones, around 80% seen once. This clonotype originated in a human donor in a cohort sampled during active or convalescent COVID-19. Sequenced input: peripheral blood.

This CDR3 reads CASSIGRTGAGKTQYF. In DNA form, the CDR3 reads TGTGCCAGTAGTATAGGTAGGACAGGGGCCGGGAAGACCCAGTACTTC. The V call is TRBV19, the J call TRBJ2-5; TRBD1 agrees at 9 bases. Germline CDR1 and CDR2: LNHDA and SQIVND (reference sequence). This CDR3 contains 16 residues. J was trimmed by 6 bases and V by 1 base; bases with no gene match: 9.